This note documents a single T cell receptor beta chain sequence. This clone was seen a few times. It has no known antigen specificity. The sample holds no much larger clone one base away, and base qualities are not on file. The data stem from a study of neoadjuvant anti-PD-1 for oral cavity cancer (dated by TCRdb to the early 2020s). Regarding the research as a whole: Patients mostly received three to four biweekly doses of nivolumab at 3 mg/kg before curative-intent surgical resection. For patients who did not progress, a fourth nivolumab dose was given around day 43, followed by definitive surgical resection on days 50-56. Under RECIST 1.1, patients with complete response, partial response or stable disease were classed as responders, and patients with progression were classed as non-responders. There were 12 patients in the parent correlative cohort, and the response rate was about 36%.

Broad study findings and their caveats: Higher pretreatment blood Treg/Th17 ratios correlated with higher pretreatment blood TCRbeta clonality and lower post-treatment tumor TCRbeta clonality. Greater tumor shrinkage was correlated with larger post-treatment sizes of preexisting intratumoral clones, suggesting that expansion of preexisting clones contributed to response. TCR analyses included only a few patients per response group, and the authors called for larger cohorts for validation.

The CDR3 contains 18 residues, cysteine and phenylalanine counted. Just the 54-base CDR3 DNA is kept, in frame starting at base 1. The meaning of the sample's time point label: before neoadjuvant nivolumab. Patients had been newly diagnosed with stage II-IVA oral cavity squamous cell carcinoma, and no prior systemic or radiation treatment had been given to the patients. The cohort consisted of patients with HPV-negative, locally advanced oral cavity squamous cell carcinoma. Samples came from a longitudinal correlative study of a single-arm phase II trial of neoadjuvant nivolumab in oral cavity squamous cell carcinoma. Subject-matched pre- and post-treatment PBMCs and tumors from three responders and three non-responders underwent genomic DNA-based TCRbeta sequencing. For tumor tissue, genomic DNA extraction relied on the Maxwell RSC DNA from Tissue kit. Tumor libraries used mostly around 4.6 ug of input genomic DNA for survey sequencing, with two replicates per sample. Following the manufacturer's instructions, the team built TCRbeta libraries using the immunoSEQ hsTCRbeta kit. The completed libraries were mixed into a single pool at 3 nM, then sequenced with an Illumina NovaSeq 6000 S4 flow cell. In the source study's methods: The immunoSEQ Analyzer was used for raw data preprocessing and quality control. The analysis was restricted to productive rearrangements, with each unique CDR3 amino acid sequence defining a clonotype. Repertoire clonality was estimated as the Gini-Simpson index, which was calculated using the R package tcR. Student's t test was used to compare Gini indices, while Pearson correlation assessed associations with tumor size change. In TCRdb, the immuneACCESS table is reduced to in-frame sequences with V and J assigned. These tables do not hold every clone; where another copy was compared, an unresolved V gene accounts for under half, and the others remain unexplained. Clonal size and the V and J genes are those of that table, whereas D and trimming came from the DNA. The sample table lists approximately 4,500 clones, roughly 60% of them with a count of one. The ten biggest clones cover 7.2% of the sample.

The V gene is TRBV21-1 and the J gene is TRBJ1-2; the D call in the table, TRBD1, was not verified against the DNA. TRBV21-1 is a pseudogene. The sample was tumor tissue, taken before nivolumab (anti-PD-1) treatment. This receptor was identified in a person between 40 and 85 years old with oral cavity squamous cell carcinoma. The DNA reads TGTGCCAGCAGCAAAGTGGTAATCCGACAGTACGCCCTCGTCGGCTACACCTTC. Its product reads: CASSKVVIRQYALVGYTF.